This TCR beta chain was obtained from a study of T-cell memory formation after mild COVID-19. Overall study results and limits: Among contracting clones, CD4+ were mainly CM/EM and CD8+ enriched in EMRA.

The authors produced TCR alpha and TCR beta cDNA libraries with sample barcodes and UMIs by 5'RACE using constant-segment primers. MiXCR, run by TCRdb on the 5' RACE reads, gives a single entry per CDR3 protein. The data show about 190,000 distinct CDR3 sequences, with roughly 18% seen just once and roughly 2.4% held by the top ten. Only a few counts were recorded for this clonotype. Antigen specificity is unknown. The TCR comes from an adult woman who had mild COVID-19 (a few samples of this study predate the infection). Cell type and time point are not known. The specimen was PBMCs or a T cell subset sorted from them (not recorded which).

This chain's CDR3 is CATRLTYTDTQYF. The DNA for the CDR3 is TGCGCCACGAGACTTACTTACACAGATACGCAGTATTTT. The chain uses TRBV5-1 and TRBJ2-3; D gene unclear. Germline CDR1 reads SGHRS; CDR2 reads YFSETQ. Trimming shortened V by 9 bases and J by 2 bases, and 13 bases separated the two germline ends. CDR3 size: 13 residues.